This T cell receptor beta chain was captured in a study of T cell responses to AZD1222 COVID-19 vaccine. Regarding the study as a whole: Clonal diversity may have been underestimated, and the donors were mostly white British, with more females than males.

V lost 1 base, J lost 4 bases, and 4 bases stayed unmatched. This CDR3 region has 15 residues. Germline CDR1 SGHNT, CDR2 YENEEA. Concerning this clone: No antigen is known for it.

Sequencing was performed with immunoSEQ multiplex PCR; in TCRdb, only in-frame clones are kept and a portion is missing. Of more than 75,000 clones listed, about 90% are singletons. The starting material was peripheral blood, obtained 28 days after the second AZD1222 dose. This TCR came from an adult who received the AZD1222 COVID-19 vaccine. V and J are TRBV11-3 and TRBJ2-3; TRBD1 agrees at 8 bases. The CDR3 sequence is CASSLGMTGADTQYF. CDR3 nucleotides: TGTGCCAGCAGCTTAGGGATGACAGGGGCAGATACGCAGTATTTT.